The 17 T cell receptor beta chains in this list originate from one sample, sequenced in a study of OX40 agonist ivuxolimab in advanced cancers. The data were produced by immunoSEQ multiplex PCR, yet TCRdb's version contains in-frame clones alone and is incomplete. The table has under 85,000 clones, over 75% seen once. Sample: CD4+ or CD8+ T cells sorted from blood, taken in a trial of the OX40 agonist ivuxolimab. The receptors come from an adult with an advanced solid tumor such as melanoma, head and neck, liver or kidney cancer.

The chain links TRBV11-2 to TRBJ2-2, with D possibly called TRBD1 or TRBD2 (5 bases each). Germline CDR1 is SGHAT and CDR2 is FQNNGV. With 1 base removed from V and 6 bases from J, the gap between germline ends came to 6 bases. This CDR3 comprises 13 residues. The CDR3 DNA sequence: TGTGCCAGCAGCTTAGGAGGGGCCGGGGAGCTGTTTTTT. Amino acid sequence: CASSLGGAGELFF.

This rearrangement joins TRBV7-9 to TRBJ2-5; D might be TRBD2 (6 bases). V lost 4 bases, J lost 2 bases, and 11 bases lay in between. This CDR3 contains 14 residues. Per germline, CDR1 SEHNR and CDR2 FQNEAQ (reference sequence). The CDR3 here is CASSSFRGQETQYF. Written as DNA, the CDR3 is TGTGCCAGCAGCTCTTTTCGGGGGCAAGAGACCCAGTACTTC.

The chain uses TRBV7-2 and TRBJ2-2; D might be TRBD1 (5 bases). V lost 5 bases and J 6 bases, leaving 10 bases between the germline ends. The CDR3 totals 13 residues. Germline values: CDR1 SGHTA, CDR2 FQGNSA. CDR3 sequence: CASSKSRAGELFF. CDR3 bases: TGTGCCAGCAGCAAAAGCAGGGCCGGGGAGCTGTTTTTT.

The V and J genes are TRBV6-1 and TRBJ1-5; D is perhaps TRBD1 (6 bases). V was pared by 7 bases and J by 12 bases, with 25 bases between. Germline V CDR1 and CDR2: MNHNS, SASEGT. CDR3 size: 15 residues. Here the CDR3 DNA reads TGTGCCAGCACCCCGGCAGGCCGCATAAGGGGGGACCAGCATTTT. It yields the protein CASTPAGRIRGDQHF.

This chain links TRBV2 with TRBJ1-1, with D possibly being TRBD1 (6 bases). Per germline, CDR1 SNHLY and CDR2 FYNNEI. The CDR3 spans 14 residues. V lost 4 bases to trimming and J lost 4 bases, with 13 bases between them. The CDR3 DNA is TGTGCCAGCAGTGGACAGGTAATGGGCACTGAAGCTTTCTTT. This codes for CASSGQVMGTEAFF.

This clone was recorded a few times. The chain combines TRBV4-2 with TRBJ1-6; D perhaps matches TRBD1 (5 bases). V shed 4 bases and J shed 5 bases, with 12 bases lying between them. Germline lookup yields CDR1 LGHNA and CDR2 YNFKEQ. This CDR3 region has 15 residues. CDR3 nucleotides: TGTGCCAGCAGCCGACCGGGACCTAATAATTCACCCCTCCACTTT. As protein: CASSRPGPNNSPLHF.

The chain is built from TRBV28 and TRBJ1-1; no clear D. In germline, CDR1 is MDHEN, CDR2 SYDVKM. The CDR3 totals 13 residues. Trimming stripped 7 bases from V and 7 bases from J, with 16 bases between. The CDR3 DNA reads as TGTGCCAGCACCCCGGGAGGTGTCCGTGAAGCTTTCTTT. Translation: CASTPGGVREAFF. Full variable domain (rest looked up from reference TRBV28 and TRBJ1-1): DVKVTQSSRYLVKRTGEKVFLECVQDMDHENMFWYRQDPGLGLRLIYFSYDVKMKEKGDIPEGYSVSREKKERFSLILESASTNQTSMYLCASTPGGVREAFFGQGTRLTVV.

This chain links TRBV4-1 with TRBJ2-3, with TRBD2 identical over 11 bases. Germline V gene data show CDR1 as MGHRA and CDR2 as YSYEKL. J lost 4 bases, V lost 4 bases, and 4 bases had no gene match. CDR3 length equals 15 residues. The CDR3 loop is CASSRVGLAADTQYF. In DNA, the CDR3 is TGCGCCAGCAGCCGGGTGGGACTAGCGGCAGATACGCAGTATTTT.

V is TRBV5-1 and J is TRBJ1-1; D unclear. Germline loops: CDR1 SGHRS, CDR2 YFSETQ. The CDR3 covers 13 residues. Trimming removed 2 bases at V and 5 bases at J, with 10 bases between. The CDR3 sequence: CASSFKGSTEAFF. The CDR3 region has the DNA TGCGCCAGCAGCTTCAAGGGCTCGACTGAAGCTTTCTTT.

A few counts support this clone. V and J are TRBV21-1 and TRBJ1-5. TRBV21-1 is deemed a pseudogene. There are 15 residues in the CDR3. This CDR3 reads CASSPRVYSNQPQHF. Here the CDR3 DNA reads TGTGCCAGCAGCCCCCGAGTTTATAGCAATCAGCCCCAGCATTTT.

This sequence joins TRBV19 and TRBJ2-2; D may be TRBD2 (6 bases). Germline assignment: CDR1 LNHDA and CDR2 SQIVND (reference sequence). CDR3 length: 15 residues. V lost 8 bases and J lost 0, with 13 bases in between. The CDR3 nucleotides read TGTGCCAGTTTTCTCGGGGGAACGAACACCGGGGAGCTGTTTTTT. Translated: CASFLGGTNTGELFF.

This clone has just one count. The J gene is TRBJ2-7, the V gene TRBV12-5; no reliable D call. Germline V gives CDR1 LGHNT, CDR2 FRNRAP. The CDR3 extends over 12 amino acids. Trimming took 5 bases from V and 7 from J, leaving 12 bases between them. CDR3: CASGLLPREQYF. The CDR3 nucleotides read TGTGCTAGTGGTCTGCTCCCAAGAGAGCAGTACTTC. The full variable domain, completed using reference TRBV12-5 and TRBJ2-7, is DARVTQTPRHKVTEMGQEVTMRCQPILGHNTVFWYRQTMMQGLELLAYFRNRAPLDDSGMPKDRFSAEMPDATLATLKIQPSEPRDSAVYFCASGLLPREQYFGPGTRLTVT.

This clone came up once. The chain links TRBV19 to TRBJ1-4; possibly TRBD1 for D (5 bases). The CDR3 spans 14 residues. V was pared by 6 bases and J by 7 bases, with 15 bases between. Germline V lookup: CDR1 LNHDA, CDR2 SQIVND (reference sequence). CDR3 nucleotide sequence: TGTGCCAGTAGGCCATCGGGGCAGACTGAAAAACTGTTTTTT. Residues: CASRPSGQTEKLFF.

The chain joins TRBV6-1 to TRBJ2-3; perhaps TRBD1 as D (5 bases). Trimming shortened V by 4 bases and J by 6 bases, and 14 bases separated the two germline ends. Germline CDR1 and CDR2: MNHNS and SASEGT. This CDR3 has 14 residues. CDR3 DNA: TGTGCCAGCAGTGTCGGTGGTTGGGGCGATACGCAGTATTTT. Its protein product is CASSVGGWGDTQYF.

CDR3 in amino acids: CASSLAASFDTGELFF. The CDR3 DNA reads TGCGCCAGCAGCTTGGCCGCAAGTTTTGACACCGGGGAGCTGTTTTTT. This chain links TRBV5-1 with TRBJ2-2; no firm D call. The germline V gene has CDR1 SGHRS and CDR2 YFSETQ. V was trimmed by 0 bases and J by 3 bases, leaving 12 bases between them. CDR3 size: 16 residues.

The chain employs TRBV27 and TRBJ1-1, with 9 bases that match TRBD1. The junction had 17 bases not matched to a gene; V was cut back by 8 bases and J by 1 base. The germline CDR1 and CDR2 sequences are MNHEY and SMNVEV (reference sequence). This CDR3 is 18 amino acids long. The CDR3 here is CASQNVSSRTGENTEAFF. The CDR3 coding sequence is TGTGCCAGCCAAAACGTTTCCTCGCGGACAGGGGAGAACACTGAAGCTTTCTTT.

This clone was seen only a few times. CDR3 bases: TGTGCCAGCAGTTTCGGGGGGGCGCGGGAGACCCAGTACTTC. It codes for CASSFGGARETQYF. The chain is built from TRBV28 and TRBJ2-5; 8 bases match TRBD2. Germline values: CDR1 MDHEN, CDR2 SYDVKM. The CDR3 contains 14 residues. The trim removed 3 bases at V and 5 bases at J, leaving 5 bases unmatched.